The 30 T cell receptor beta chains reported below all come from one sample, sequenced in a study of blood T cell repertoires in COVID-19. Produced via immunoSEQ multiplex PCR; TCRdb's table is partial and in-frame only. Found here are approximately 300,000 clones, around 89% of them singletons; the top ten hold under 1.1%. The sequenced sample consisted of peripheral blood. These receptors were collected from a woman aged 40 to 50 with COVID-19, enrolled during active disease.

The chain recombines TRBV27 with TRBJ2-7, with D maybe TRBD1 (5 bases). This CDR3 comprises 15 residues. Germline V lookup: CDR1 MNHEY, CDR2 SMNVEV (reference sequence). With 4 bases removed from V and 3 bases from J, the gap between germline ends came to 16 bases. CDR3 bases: TGTGCCAGCAGTTCCCATCGGCAGGGCATCTACGAGCAGTACTTC. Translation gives CASSSHRQGIYEQYF.

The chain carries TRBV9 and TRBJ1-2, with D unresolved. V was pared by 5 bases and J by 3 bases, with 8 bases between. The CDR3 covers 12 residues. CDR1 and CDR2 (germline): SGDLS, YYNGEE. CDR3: CASRAGDYGYTF. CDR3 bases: TGTGCCAGCAGGGCGGGAGACTATGGCTACACCTTC.

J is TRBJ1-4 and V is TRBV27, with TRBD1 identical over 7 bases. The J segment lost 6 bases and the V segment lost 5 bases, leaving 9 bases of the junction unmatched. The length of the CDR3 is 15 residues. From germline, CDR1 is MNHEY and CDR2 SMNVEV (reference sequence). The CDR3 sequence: CASSRQTGPYEKLFF. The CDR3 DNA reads TGTGCCAGCAGTCGTCAGACAGGGCCTTATGAAAAACTGTTTTTT.

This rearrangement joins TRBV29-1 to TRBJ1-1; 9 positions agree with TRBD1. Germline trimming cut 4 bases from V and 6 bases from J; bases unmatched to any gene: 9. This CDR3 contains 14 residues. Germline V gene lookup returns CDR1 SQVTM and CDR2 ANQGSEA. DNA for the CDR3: TGCAGCGTTGGGGACAGGGTAATAATGGCTGAAGCTTTCTTT. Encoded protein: CSVGDRVIMAEAFF.

The CDR3 DNA reads as TGTGCCAGCAGCTTAGGTCGGGACAGGATAATCGTTGAAGCTTTCTTT. Residues: CASSLGRDRIIVEAFF. This rearrangement joins TRBV11-2 to TRBJ1-1; TRBD1 aligns across 8 bases. This CDR3 contains 16 residues. Germline CDR1 and CDR2: SGHAT and FQNNGV. J was trimmed by 7 bases and V by 1 base; bases with no gene match: 11.

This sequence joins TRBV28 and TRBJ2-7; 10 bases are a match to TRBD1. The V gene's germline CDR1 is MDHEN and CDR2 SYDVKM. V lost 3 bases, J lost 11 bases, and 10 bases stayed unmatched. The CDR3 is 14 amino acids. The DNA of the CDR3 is TGTGCCAGCAGTTTCTCACTCCCCGGGACAGGGGAGTACTTC. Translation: CASSFSLPGTGEYF.

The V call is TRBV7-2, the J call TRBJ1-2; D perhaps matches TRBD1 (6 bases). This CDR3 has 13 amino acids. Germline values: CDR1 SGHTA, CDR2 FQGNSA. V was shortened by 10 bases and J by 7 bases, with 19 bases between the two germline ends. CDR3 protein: CAMVGRGDSGYTF. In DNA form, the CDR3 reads TGTGCCATGGTGGGCAGGGGCGATTCTGGCTACACCTTC.

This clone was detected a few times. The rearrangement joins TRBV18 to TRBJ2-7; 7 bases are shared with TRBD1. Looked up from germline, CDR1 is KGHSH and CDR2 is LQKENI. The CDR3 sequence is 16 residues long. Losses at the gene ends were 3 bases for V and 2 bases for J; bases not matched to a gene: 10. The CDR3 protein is CASSPSADRPPYEQYF. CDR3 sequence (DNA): TGTGCCAGCTCACCCAGTGCGGACAGGCCCCCCTACGAGCAGTACTTC.

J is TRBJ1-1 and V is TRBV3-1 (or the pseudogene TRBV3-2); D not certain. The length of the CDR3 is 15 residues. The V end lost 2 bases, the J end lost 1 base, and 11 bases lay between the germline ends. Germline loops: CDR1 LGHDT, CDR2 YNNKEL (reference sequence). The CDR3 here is CASSQLRGENTEAFF. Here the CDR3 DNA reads TGTGCCAGCAGCCAACTTCGAGGAGAGAACACTGAAGCTTTCTTT.

Here the CDR3 reads CASAEESTDTQYF. The CDR3 DNA reads TGTGCCAGTGCGGAGGAGAGCACAGATACGCAGTATTTT. The J gene is TRBJ2-3, the V gene TRBV19; TRBD2 is a possible D gene (5 bases). The germline CDR1 and CDR2 sequences are LNHDA and SQIVND (reference sequence). This CDR3 is built from 13 residues. V lost 8 bases, J lost 0 bases, and 9 bases lay in between.

The CDR3, as DNA: TGTGCCAGCAGTCGAGACAGGGTCGAGACCCAGTACTTC. This gives the protein CASSRDRVETQYF. This chain uses TRBV2 with TRBJ2-5; 7 bases match TRBD1. Looked up from germline, CDR1 is SNHLY and CDR2 is FYNNEI. The CDR3 covers 13 residues. Trimming at V came to 5 bases and at J to 5 bases, leaving 5 bases not matched to a gene.

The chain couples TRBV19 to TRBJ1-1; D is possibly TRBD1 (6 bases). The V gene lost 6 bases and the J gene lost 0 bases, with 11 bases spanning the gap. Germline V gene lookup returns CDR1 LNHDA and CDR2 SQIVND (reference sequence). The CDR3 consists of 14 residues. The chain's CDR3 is CASRVTGLNTEAFF. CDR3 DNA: TGTGCCAGTAGGGTGACAGGTTTGAACACTGAAGCTTTCTTT.

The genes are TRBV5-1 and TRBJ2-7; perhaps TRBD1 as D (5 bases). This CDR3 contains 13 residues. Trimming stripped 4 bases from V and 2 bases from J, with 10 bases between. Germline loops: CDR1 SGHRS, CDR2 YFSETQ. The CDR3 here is CASSPQGAYEQYF. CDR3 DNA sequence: TGCGCCAGCAGCCCTCAGGGCGCCTACGAGCAGTACTTC.

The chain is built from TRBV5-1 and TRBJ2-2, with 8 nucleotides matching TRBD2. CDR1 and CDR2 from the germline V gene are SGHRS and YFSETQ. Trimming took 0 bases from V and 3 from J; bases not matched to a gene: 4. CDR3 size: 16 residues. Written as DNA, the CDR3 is TGCGCCAGCAGCTTGGCCACTAGCGGATACACCGGGGAGCTGTTTTTT. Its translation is CASSLATSGYTGELFF.

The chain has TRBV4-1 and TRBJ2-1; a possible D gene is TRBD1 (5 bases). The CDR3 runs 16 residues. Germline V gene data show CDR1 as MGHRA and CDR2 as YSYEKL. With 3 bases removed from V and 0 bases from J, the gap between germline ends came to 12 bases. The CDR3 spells CASSQSRARSYNEQFF. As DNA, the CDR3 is TGCGCCAGCAGCCAGAGCAGGGCCCGCTCCTACAATGAGCAGTTCTTC.

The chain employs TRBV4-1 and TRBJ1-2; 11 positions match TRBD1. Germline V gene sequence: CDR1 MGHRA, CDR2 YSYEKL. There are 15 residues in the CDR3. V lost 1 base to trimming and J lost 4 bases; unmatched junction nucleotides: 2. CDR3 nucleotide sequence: TGCGCCAGCAGCCAAGGGACAGGGGGCGCCTATGGCTACACCTTC. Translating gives CASSQGTGGAYGYTF.

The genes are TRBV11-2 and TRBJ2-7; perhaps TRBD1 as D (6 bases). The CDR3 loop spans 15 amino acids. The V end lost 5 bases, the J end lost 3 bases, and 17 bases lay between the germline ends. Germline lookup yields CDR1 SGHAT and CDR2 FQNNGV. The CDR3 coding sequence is TGTGCCAGCAGCCTGAGCCTGGGACACAACTACGAGCAGTACTTC. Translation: CASSLSLGHNYEQYF.

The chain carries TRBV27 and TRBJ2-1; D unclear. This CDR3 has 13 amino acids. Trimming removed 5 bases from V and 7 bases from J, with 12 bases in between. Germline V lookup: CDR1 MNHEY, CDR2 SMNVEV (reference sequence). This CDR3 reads CASSMRPQNEQFF. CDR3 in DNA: TGTGCCAGCAGTATGCGGCCTCAGAATGAGCAGTTCTTC.

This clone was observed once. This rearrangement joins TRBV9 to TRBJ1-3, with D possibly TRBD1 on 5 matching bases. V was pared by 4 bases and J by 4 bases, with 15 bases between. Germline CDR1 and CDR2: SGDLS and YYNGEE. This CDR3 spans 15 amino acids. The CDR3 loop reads CASSPWGGYGNTIYF. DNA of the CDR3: TGTGCCAGCAGCCCCTGGGGGGGGTACGGAAACACCATATATTTT.

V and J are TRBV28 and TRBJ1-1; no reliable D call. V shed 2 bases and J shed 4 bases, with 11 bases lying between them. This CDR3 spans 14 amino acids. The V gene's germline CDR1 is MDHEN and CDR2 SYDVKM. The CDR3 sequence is CASSLGGMSTEAFF. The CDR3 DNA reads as TGTGCCAGCAGTTTAGGAGGGATGAGCACTGAAGCTTTCTTT.

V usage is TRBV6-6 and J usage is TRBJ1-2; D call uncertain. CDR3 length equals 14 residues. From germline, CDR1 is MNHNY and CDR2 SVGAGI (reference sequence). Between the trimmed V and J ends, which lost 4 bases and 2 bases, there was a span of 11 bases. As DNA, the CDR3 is TGTGCCAGCAGTTCCCATCCACGGAACTATGGCTACACCTTC. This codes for CASSSHPRNYGYTF.

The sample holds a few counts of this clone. For the CDR3, the DNA is TGTGCCACCAGTGATTTTCATCATGAGATCAAAAACATTCAGTACTTC. Amino acids: CATSDFHHEIKNIQYF. The chain is built from TRBV24-1 and TRBJ2-4; D uncertain. The V end lost 1 base, the J end lost 3 bases, and 12 bases lay between the germline ends. Germline CDR1 is KGHDR and CDR2 is SFDVKD. The CDR3 has 16 residues.

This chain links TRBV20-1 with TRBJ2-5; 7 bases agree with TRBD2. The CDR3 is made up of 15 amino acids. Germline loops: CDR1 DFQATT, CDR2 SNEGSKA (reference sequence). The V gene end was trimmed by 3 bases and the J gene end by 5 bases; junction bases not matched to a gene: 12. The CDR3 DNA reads TGCAGTGCTAGTAGTGGGAGGGCCAGTATGGAGACCCAGTACTTC. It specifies CSASSGRASMETQYF.

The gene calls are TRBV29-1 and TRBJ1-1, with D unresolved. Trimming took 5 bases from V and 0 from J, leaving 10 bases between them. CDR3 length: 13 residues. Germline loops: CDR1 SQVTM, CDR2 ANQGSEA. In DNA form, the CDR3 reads TGCAGCGTTAGGGCCGGGGTGAACACTGAAGCTTTCTTT. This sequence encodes CSVRAGVNTEAFF.

The CDR3 DNA is TGTGCCAGCAGCCAAGACTTCCCGGATACGCAGTATTTT. It translates to CASSQDFPDTQYF. The chain uses TRBV14 and TRBJ2-3; D is unresolved. Looked up from germline, CDR1 is SGHDN and CDR2 is FVKESK. Trimming shortened V by 0 bases and J by 6 bases, and 7 bases separated the two germline ends. This CDR3 spans 13 amino acids.

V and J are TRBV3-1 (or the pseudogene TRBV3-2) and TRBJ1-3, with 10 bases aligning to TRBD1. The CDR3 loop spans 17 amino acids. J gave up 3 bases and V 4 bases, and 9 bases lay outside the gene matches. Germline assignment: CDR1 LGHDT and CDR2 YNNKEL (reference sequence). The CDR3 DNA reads TGTGCCAGCAGCCTACCCGCAGGGACAGGGGATGGAAACACCATATATTTT. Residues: CASSLPAGTGDGNTIYF.

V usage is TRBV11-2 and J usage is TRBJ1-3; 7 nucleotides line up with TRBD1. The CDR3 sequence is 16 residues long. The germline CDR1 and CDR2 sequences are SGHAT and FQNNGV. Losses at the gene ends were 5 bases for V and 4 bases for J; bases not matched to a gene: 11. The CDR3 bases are TGTGCCAGCAGCCACTCGGAACAGGGGAACGGAAACACCATATATTTT. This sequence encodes CASSHSEQGNGNTIYF.

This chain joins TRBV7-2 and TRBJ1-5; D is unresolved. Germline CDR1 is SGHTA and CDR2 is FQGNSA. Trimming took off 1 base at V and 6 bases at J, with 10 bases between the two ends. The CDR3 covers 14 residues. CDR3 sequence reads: CASSLVSQAQPQHF. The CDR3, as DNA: TGTGCCAGCAGCTTAGTTTCTCAGGCTCAGCCCCAGCATTTT.

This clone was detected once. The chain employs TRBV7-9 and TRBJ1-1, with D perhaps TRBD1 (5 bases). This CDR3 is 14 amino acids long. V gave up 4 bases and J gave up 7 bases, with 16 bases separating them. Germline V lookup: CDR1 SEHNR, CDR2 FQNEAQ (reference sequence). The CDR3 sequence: CASSSRARRGEAFF. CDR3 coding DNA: TGTGCCAGCAGCTCCCGGGCCAGAAGGGGTGAAGCTTTCTTT.

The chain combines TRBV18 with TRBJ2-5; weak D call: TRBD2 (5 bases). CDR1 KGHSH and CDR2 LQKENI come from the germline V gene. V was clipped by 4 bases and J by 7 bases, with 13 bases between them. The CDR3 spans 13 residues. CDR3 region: CASSLDGLGTQYF. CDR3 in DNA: TGTGCCAGCTCACTCGACGGACTGGGGACCCAGTACTTC.